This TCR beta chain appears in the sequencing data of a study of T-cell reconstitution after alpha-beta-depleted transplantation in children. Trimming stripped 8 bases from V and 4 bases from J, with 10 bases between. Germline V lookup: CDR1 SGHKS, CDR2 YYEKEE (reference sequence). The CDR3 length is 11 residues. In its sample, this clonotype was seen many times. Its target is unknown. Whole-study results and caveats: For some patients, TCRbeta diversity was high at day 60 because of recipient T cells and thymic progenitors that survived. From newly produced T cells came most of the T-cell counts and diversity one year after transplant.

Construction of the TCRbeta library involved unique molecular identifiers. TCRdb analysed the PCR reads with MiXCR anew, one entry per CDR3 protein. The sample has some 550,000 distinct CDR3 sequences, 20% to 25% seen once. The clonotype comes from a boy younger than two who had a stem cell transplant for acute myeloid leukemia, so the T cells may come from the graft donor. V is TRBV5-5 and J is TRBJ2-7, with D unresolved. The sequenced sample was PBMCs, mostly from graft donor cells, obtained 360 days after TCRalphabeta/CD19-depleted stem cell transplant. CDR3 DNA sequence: TGTGCCAGGTTCGGGCCTTACGAGCAGTACGTC. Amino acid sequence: CARFGPYEQYV.